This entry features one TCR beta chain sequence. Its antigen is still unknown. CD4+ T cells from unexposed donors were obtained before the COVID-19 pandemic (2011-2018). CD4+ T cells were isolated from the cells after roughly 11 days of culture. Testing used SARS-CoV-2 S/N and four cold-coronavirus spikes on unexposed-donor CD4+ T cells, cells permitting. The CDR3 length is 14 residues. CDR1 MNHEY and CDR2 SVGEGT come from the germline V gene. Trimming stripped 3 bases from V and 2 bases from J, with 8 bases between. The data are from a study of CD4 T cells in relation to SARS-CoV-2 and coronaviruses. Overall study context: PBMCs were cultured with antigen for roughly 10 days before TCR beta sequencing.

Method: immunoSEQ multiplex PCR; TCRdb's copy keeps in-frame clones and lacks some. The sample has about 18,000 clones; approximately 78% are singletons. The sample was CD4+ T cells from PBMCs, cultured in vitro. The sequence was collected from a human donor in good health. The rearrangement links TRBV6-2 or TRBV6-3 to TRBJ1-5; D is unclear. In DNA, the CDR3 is TGTGCCAGCAGTTATCAGGCGGGCAATCAGCCCCAGCATTTT. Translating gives CASSYQAGNQPQHF.